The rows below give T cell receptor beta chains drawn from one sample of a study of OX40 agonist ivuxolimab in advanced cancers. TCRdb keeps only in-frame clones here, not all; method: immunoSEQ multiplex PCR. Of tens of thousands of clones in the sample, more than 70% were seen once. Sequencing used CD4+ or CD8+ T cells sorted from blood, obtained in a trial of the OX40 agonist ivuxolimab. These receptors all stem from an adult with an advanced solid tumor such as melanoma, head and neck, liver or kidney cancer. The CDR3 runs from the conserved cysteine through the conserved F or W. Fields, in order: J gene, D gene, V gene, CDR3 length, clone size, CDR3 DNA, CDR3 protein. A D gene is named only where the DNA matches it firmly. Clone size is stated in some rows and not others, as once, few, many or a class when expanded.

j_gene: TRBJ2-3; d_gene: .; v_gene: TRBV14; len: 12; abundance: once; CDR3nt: TGTGCCAGCAGCTTTAGCACAGATACGCAGTATTTT; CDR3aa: CASSFSTDTQYF
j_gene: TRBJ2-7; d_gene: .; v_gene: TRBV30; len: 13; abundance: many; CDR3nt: TGTGCCTGGAGCTATGCTCCCCTCTACGAGCAGTACTTC; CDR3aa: CAWSYAPLYEQYF
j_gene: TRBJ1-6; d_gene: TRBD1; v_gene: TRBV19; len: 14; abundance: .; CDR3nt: TGTGCCAGTAGCTCGGGACAGAATAATTCACCCCTCCACTTT; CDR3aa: CASSSGQNNSPLHF
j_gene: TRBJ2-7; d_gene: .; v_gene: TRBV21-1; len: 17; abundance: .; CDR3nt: TGTGCCAGCAGCAAAGGATATCGGCGGGAGCATCTAAACGAGCAGTACTTC; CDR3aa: CASSKGYRREHLNEQYF
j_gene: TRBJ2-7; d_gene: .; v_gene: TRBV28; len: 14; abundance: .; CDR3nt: TGTGCCAGCAGCCCCGAGAAGGGAACAGGCGAGCAGTACTTC; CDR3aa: CASSPEKGTGEQYF
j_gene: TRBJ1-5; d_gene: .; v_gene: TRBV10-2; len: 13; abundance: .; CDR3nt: TGCGCCAGCAGTGTGGGGGGCCATCAGCCCCAGCATTTT; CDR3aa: CASSVGGHQPQHF
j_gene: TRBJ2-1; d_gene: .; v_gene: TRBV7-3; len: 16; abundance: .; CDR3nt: TGTGCCAGCAGCCCCCACGACCGGAGCTCCTACAATGAGCAGTTCTTC; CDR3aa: CASSPHDRSSYNEQFF
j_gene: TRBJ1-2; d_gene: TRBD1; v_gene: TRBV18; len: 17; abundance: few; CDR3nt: TGTGCCAGCTCACCCCCAGGGTTCGACAGGGGGAACTATGGCTACACCTTC; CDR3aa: CASSPPGFDRGNYGYTF
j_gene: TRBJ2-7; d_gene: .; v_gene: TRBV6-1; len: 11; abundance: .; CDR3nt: TGTGCCAGCCAGGGCACCTACGAGCAGTACTTC; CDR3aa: CASQGTYEQYF
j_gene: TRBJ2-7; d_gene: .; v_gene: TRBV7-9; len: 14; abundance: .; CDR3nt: TGTGCCAGCAGCTTAGCGGGCACATCCTACGAGCAGTACTTC; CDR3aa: CASSLAGTSYEQYF
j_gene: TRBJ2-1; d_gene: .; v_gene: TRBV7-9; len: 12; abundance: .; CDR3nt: TGTGCCAGCAGCGGCACTAGGAATGAGCAGTTCTTC; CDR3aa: CASSGTRNEQFF
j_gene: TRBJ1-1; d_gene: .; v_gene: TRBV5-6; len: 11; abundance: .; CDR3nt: TGTGCCAGCAGCTTGTACACTGAAGCTTTCTTT; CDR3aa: CASSLYTEAFF
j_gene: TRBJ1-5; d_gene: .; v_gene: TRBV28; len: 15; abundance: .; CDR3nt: TGTGCCAGCAGTTTATCCGCCGACAGTAATCAGCCCCAGCATTTT; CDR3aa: CASSLSADSNQPQHF
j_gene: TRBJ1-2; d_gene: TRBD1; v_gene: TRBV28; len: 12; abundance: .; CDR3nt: TGTGCCAGCCGGACAGGACCCTATGGCTACACCTTC; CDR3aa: CASRTGPYGYTF
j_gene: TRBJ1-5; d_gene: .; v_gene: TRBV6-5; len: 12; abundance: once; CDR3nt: TGTGCCAGCAGTCGCCCAAATCAGCCCCAGCATTTT; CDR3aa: CASSRPNQPQHF
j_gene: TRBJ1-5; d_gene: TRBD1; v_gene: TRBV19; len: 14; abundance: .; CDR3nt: TGTGCCAGTAGTCCGGGACAGGGATGGCAGCCCCAGCATTTT; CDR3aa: CASSPGQGWQPQHF
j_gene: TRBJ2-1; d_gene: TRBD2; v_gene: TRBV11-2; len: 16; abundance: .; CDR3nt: TGTGCCAGCAGCTTAAATCCGGGAGGGCTGTACAATGAGCAGTTCTTC; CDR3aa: CASSLNPGGLYNEQFF
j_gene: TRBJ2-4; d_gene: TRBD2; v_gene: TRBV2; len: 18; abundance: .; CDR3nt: TGTGCCAGCAGGACACTAGCGGGAGCACGGGGAGCCAAAAACATTCAGTACTTC; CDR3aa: CASRTLAGARGAKNIQYF
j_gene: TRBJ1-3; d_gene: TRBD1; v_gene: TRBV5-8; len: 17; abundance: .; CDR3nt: TGTGCCAGCAGCCTGGACAGGGGGGGGTTCTCTGGAAACACCATATATTTT; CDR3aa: CASSLDRGGFSGNTIYF
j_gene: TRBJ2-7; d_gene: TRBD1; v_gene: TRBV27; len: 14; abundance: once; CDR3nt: TGTGCCAGCAGTTCGGACAGGGGGCTCTACGAGCAGTACTTC; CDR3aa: CASSSDRGLYEQYF
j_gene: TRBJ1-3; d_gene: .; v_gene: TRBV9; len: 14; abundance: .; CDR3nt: TGTGCCAGCAGCGTAGTGGACAACGGAAACACCATATATTTT; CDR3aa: CASSVVDNGNTIYF
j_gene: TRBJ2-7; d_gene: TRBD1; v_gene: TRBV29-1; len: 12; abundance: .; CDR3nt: TGCAGCGGTTCGGGACAGGGTAATATGGAGTACTTC; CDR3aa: CSGSGQGNMEYF
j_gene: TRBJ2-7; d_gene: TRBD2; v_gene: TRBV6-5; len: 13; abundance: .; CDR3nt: TGTGCCACCCGACGACTAGCCAGAGACGAGCAGTACTTC; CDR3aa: CATRRLARDEQYF
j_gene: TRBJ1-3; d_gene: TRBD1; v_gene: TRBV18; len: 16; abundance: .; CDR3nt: TGTGCCAGCTCAGCGGACAGGCTCAGCTCTGGAAACACCATATATTTT; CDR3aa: CASSADRLSSGNTIYF
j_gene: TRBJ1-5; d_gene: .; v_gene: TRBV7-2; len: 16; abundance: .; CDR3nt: TGTGCCAGCAGCTCGGAGAGGGGGGGGAGCAATCAGCCCCAGCATTTT; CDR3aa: CASSSERGGSNQPQHF
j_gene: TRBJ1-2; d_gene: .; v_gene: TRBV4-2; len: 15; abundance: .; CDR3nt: TGTGCCAGCAGCCAACCCCCCGGGCCAATGGGTGGCTACACCTTC; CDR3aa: CASSQPPGPMGGYTF
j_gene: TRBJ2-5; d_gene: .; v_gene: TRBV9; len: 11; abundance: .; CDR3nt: TGTGCCAGCAGCATCGGAGAGACCCAGTACTTC; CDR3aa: CASSIGETQYF
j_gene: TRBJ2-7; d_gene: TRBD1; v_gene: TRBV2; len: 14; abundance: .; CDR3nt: TGTGCCAGCAGGCCCACAGGGGGTCACTACGAGCAGTACTTC; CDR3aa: CASRPTGGHYEQYF
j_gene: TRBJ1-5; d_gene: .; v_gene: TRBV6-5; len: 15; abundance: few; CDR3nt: TGTGCCAGCCGCTACAGGGCCGGGTTCAATCAGCCCCAGCATTTT; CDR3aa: CASRYRAGFNQPQHF
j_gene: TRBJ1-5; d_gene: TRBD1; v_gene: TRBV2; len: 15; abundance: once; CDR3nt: TGTGCCAGCAGTGAGGACAGGGGTAGCAATCAGCCCCAGCATTTT; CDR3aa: CASSEDRGSNQPQHF
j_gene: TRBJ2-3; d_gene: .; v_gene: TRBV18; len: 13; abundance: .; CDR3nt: TGTGCCAGCTCACCCGAAAAGACAGATACGCAGTATTTT; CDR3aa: CASSPEKTDTQYF
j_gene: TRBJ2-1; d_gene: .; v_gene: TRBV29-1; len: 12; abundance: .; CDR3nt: TGCAGCGTACAAACGGGATACAATGAGCAGTTCTTC; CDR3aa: CSVQTGYNEQFF
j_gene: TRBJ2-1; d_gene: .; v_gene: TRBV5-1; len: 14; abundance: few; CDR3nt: TGCGCCAGCAGCTTGGTTGGGGTTTCCAATGAGCAGTTCTTC; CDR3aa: CASSLVGVSNEQFF
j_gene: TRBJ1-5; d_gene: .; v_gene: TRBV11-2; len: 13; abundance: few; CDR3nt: TGTGCCAGCAGCTTAGATTTAGGTCTGCCCCAGCATTTT; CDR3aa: CASSLDLGLPQHF
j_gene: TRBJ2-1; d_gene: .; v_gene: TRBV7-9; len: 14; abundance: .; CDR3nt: TGTGCCAGCCTCCGGGCCCACAACTACAATGAGCAGTTCTTC; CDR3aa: CASLRAHNYNEQFF
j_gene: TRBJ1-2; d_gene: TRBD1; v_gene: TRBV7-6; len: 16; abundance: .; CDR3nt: TGTGCCAGCAGCTTAGAGCGCCAGGGGGCGATCTATGGCTACACCTTC; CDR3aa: CASSLERQGAIYGYTF
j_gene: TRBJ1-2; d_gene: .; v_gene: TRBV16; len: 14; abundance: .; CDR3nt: TGTGCCAGCAGCCCCCCTCGGGCTGTCTATGGCTACACCTTC; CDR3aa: CASSPPRAVYGYTF
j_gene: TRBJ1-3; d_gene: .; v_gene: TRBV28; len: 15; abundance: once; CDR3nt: TGTGCCAGCAGTTTATCACAGGGTTCTGGAAACACCATATATTTT; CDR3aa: CASSLSQGSGNTIYF
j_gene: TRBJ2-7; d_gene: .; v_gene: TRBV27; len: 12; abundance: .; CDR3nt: TGTGCCAGCAGTTTAGAAAGCTACGAGCAGTACTTC; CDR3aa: CASSLESYEQYF
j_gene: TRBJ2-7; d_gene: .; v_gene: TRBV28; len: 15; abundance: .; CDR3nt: TGTGCCAGCAGTTTATCGGGCGGCGGTCCCAACGAGCAGTACTTC; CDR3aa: CASSLSGGGPNEQYF
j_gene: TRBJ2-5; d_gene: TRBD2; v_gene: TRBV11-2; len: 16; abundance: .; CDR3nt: TGTGCCAGCAGCCCTGCTAGCGGACCGTACCAAGAGACCCAGTACTTC; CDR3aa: CASSPASGPYQETQYF
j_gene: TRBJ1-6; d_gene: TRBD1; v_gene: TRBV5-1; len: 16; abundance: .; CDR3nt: TGCGCCAGCAGCTGGGGGGACAGTACTATTAATTCACCCCTCCACTTT; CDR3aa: CASSWGDSTINSPLHF
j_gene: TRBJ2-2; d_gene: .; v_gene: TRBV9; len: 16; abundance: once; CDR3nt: TGTGCCAGCAGCGTAGATGGGAATTTTAACACCGGGGAGCTGTTTTTT; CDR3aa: CASSVDGNFNTGELFF
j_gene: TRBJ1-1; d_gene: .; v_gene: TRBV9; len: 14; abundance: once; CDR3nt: TGTGCCAGCAGCCCTCAGTCCGGGGGCACTGAAGCTTTCTTT; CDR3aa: CASSPQSGGTEAFF
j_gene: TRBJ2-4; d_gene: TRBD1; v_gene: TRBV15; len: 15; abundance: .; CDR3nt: TGTGCCACCAGCAGTCCGGGACAGGGGCTTAACATTCAGTACTTC; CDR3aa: CATSSPGQGLNIQYF
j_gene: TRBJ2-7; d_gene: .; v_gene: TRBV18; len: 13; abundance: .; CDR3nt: TGTGCCAGCTCACCACAGATCGACGACGAGCAGTACTTC; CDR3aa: CASSPQIDDEQYF
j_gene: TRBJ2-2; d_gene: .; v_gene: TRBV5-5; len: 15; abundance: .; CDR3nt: TGTGCCAGCAGCTTCCGGACAAAGAACACCGGGGAGCTGTTTTTT; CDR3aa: CASSFRTKNTGELFF
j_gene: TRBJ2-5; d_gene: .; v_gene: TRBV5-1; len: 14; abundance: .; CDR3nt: TGCGCCAGCAGCTTCTACGGGACCCAAGAGACCCAGTACTTC; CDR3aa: CASSFYGTQETQYF
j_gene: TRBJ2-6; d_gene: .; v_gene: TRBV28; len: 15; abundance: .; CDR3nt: TGTGCCAGCAAGGGGGACTCGGCAGGGGCCAACGTCCTGACTTTC; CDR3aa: CASKGDSAGANVLTF
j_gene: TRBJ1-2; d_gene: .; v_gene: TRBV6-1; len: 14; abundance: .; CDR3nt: TGTGCCAGCAGTGGCACAGTTCCCCTCTATGGCTACACCTTC; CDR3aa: CASSGTVPLYGYTF
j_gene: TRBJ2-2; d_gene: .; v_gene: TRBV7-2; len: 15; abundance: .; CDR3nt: TGTGCCAGCAGCTATCCCGGACTTCACTCCGGGGAGCTGTTTTTT; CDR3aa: CASSYPGLHSGELFF
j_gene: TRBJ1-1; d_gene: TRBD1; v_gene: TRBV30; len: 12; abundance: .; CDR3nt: TGTGCCCGGACAGGCGGTAACACTGAAGCTTTCTTT; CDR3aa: CARTGGNTEAFF
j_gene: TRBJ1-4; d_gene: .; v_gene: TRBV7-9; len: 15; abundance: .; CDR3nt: TGTGCCAGCAGCCCAGTCAGGTCAACTAATGAAAAACTGTTTTTT; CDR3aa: CASSPVRSTNEKLFF
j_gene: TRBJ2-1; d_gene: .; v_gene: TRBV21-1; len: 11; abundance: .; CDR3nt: TGTGCCAGCAGCCTTCGGACAGAGCAGTTCTTC; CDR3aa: CASSLRTEQFF
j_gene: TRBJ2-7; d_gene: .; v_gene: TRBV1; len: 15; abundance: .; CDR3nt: TGCACCAGCATTCCTCTCGAGACTCCTTCCTACGAGCAGTACTTC; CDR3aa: CTSIPLETPSYEQYF